One sample yielded the 24 T cell receptor beta chains listed below, sequenced in a study of cytomegalovirus exposure and HLA in healthy donors. The study ran its PCR with 60 Vbeta and 13 Jbeta primers. Measured with immunoSEQ multiplex PCR; TCRdb has only the in-frame clones, and not every one. The profile shows 90,000 to 100,000 clones, roughly 80% of them singletons. The sequencing sample was made of PBMCs. These receptors were taken from a man aged 35-49 years in good health and CMV-seropositive.

In this sample, this clone turned up a few times. The DNA of the CDR3 is TGCGCCAGCAGCCCAGGACAGTTGACCGGGGAGCTGTTTTTT. Its protein is CASSPGQLTGELFF. The rearrangement joins TRBV4-3 to TRBJ2-2; D possibly corresponds to TRBD1 (6 bases). Trimming stripped 4 bases from V and 5 bases from J, with 11 bases between. This CDR3 has 14 amino acids. Germline V gene sequence: CDR1 LGHNA, CDR2 YSLEER.

In its sample, this clone was seen a few times. V gene TRBV27 combines with J gene TRBJ2-1; D perhaps matches TRBD1 (6 bases). Trimming stripped 5 bases from V and 9 bases from J, with 20 bases between. Looked up from germline, CDR1 is MNHEY and CDR2 is SMNVEV (reference sequence). CDR3 length: 15 residues. The CDR3 spells CASSARDTSLGEQFF. The CDR3 region has the DNA TGTGCCAGCAGTGCCCGGGACACGTCCCTGGGTGAGCAGTTCTTC.

The chain employs TRBV29-1 and TRBJ2-5; a weak D match, TRBD1 (6 bases). The V gene lost 6 bases and the J gene lost 4 bases, with 21 bases spanning the gap. Per germline, CDR1 SQVTM and CDR2 ANQGSEA. The CDR3 extends over 15 amino acids. The CDR3 here is CSVRARQVLGETQYF. The CDR3 nucleotides are TGCAGCGTCCGCGCTAGACAGGTTTTGGGAGAGACCCAGTACTTC.

This chain uses TRBV5-4 with TRBJ2-1, with TRBD1 matching over 10 bases. The V segment lost 3 bases and the J segment 7 bases; nucleotides outside the gene matches: 7. This CDR3 has 15 residues. Germline lookup yields CDR1 SGHNT and CDR2 YYREEE (reference sequence). The chain's CDR3 is CASSSDRGLSNEQFF. The DNA of the CDR3 is TGTGCCAGCAGCTCAGACAGGGGGCTTTCAAATGAGCAGTTCTTC. The whole variable domain, filled in from reference TRBV5-4 and TRBJ2-1, reads ETGVTQSPTHLIKTRGQQVTLRCSSQSGHNTVSWYQQALGQGPQFIFQYYREEENGRGNFPPRFSGLQFPNYSSELNVNALELDDSALYLCASSSDRGLSNEQFFGPGTRLTVL.

The chain joins TRBV4-1 to TRBJ1-1; TRBD1 matches 9 bases. This CDR3 is 13 amino acids long. J gave up 8 bases and V 3 bases, and 4 bases lay outside the gene matches. Germline values: CDR1 MGHRA, CDR2 YSYEKL. The CDR3 loop is CASSHQQGAEAFF. The CDR3 coding sequence is TGCGCCAGCAGCCACCAACAGGGGGCCGAAGCTTTCTTT.

The chain uses TRBV7-9 and TRBJ2-7; D might be TRBD1 (5 bases). Trimming took off 0 bases at V and 3 bases at J, with 12 bases between the two ends. This CDR3 contains 15 residues. Germline CDR1 reads SEHNR; CDR2 reads FQNEAQ (reference sequence). CDR3 coding DNA: TGTGCCAGCAGCTTAGCCCAGGGTAGGCTCTACGAGCAGTACTTC. It translates to CASSLAQGRLYEQYF.

This clone has a handful of counts. V and J are TRBV9 and TRBJ2-7, with D possibly TRBD1 on 7 matching bases. Per the germline V gene, CDR1 is SGDLS and CDR2 is YYNGEE. The CDR3 loop spans 17 amino acids. The ends were cut back, 0 bases at V and 2 bases at J, with 18 bases in the middle. The CDR3 here is CASSVVGLAGGPYEQYF. The CDR3 DNA is TGTGCCAGCAGCGTAGTAGGGTTGGCAGGGGGGCCCTACGAGCAGTACTTC.

The rearrangement joins TRBV7-2 to TRBJ2-1; D remains ambiguous. CDR3 length: 12 residues. V was shortened by 5 bases and J by 9 bases, with 11 bases between the two germline ends. Germline CDR1 and CDR2: SGHTA and FQGNSA. The CDR3 loop is CASSVLAAEQFF. The DNA for the CDR3 is TGTGCCAGCAGCGTGTTAGCTGCTGAGCAGTTCTTC.

The chain recombines TRBV7-9 with TRBJ2-1; a weak D match, TRBD2 (6 bases). V was shortened by 1 base and J by 2 bases, with 9 bases between the two germline ends. The CDR3 extends over 15 amino acids. Germline-derived CDR1 and CDR2 are SEHNR and FQNEAQ (reference sequence). The CDR3 DNA follows: TGTGCCAGCAGCTTAGAGGAGGGCCCCTACAATGAGCAGTTCTTC. Protein: CASSLEEGPYNEQFF. The full variable domain, in which reference TRBV7-9 and TRBJ2-1 provide the parts outside the CDR3, is DTGVSQNPRHKITKRGQNVTFRCDPISEHNRLYWYRQTLGQGPEFLTYFQNEAQLEKSRLLSDRFSAERPKGSFSTLEIQRTEQGDSAMYLCASSLEEGPYNEQFFGPGTRLTVL.

The chain is built from TRBV6-5 and TRBJ2-7; 9 bases map to TRBD2. The V and J ends lost 0 bases and 0 bases, in that order; junction bases with no gene match: 0. The CDR3 is made up of 15 amino acids. From germline, CDR1 is MNHEY and CDR2 SVGAGI. DNA of the CDR3: TGTGCCAGCAGTTACTCTAGCGGGAGCTCCTACGAGCAGTACTTC. Protein: CASSYSSGSSYEQYF.

The gene calls are TRBV27 and TRBJ2-2; a weak D match, TRBD2 (6 bases). Germline V gene data show CDR1 as MNHEY and CDR2 as SMNVEV (reference sequence). CDR3 size: 14 residues. The ends were cut back, 7 bases at V and 6 bases at J, with 15 bases in the middle. The chain's CDR3 is CASNPGGVPGELFF. In nucleotides, the CDR3 is TGTGCCAGCAACCCAGGCGGGGTGCCCGGGGAGCTGTTTTTT.

The gene calls are TRBV5-6 and TRBJ2-3, with a possible D match to TRBD1 (6 bases). Germline V CDR1 and CDR2: SGHDT, YYEEEE. CDR3 length: 17 residues. The V end was cut by 4 bases, the J end by 0 bases, with 18 bases between. The CDR3 DNA sequence: TGTGCCAGCAGCCCCGGGACATTCTTTTCTAGCACAGATACGCAGTATTTT. It specifies CASSPGTFFSSTDTQYF.

This chain connects TRBV7-3 to TRBJ2-1, with D possibly being TRBD2 (5 bases). Germline V lookup: CDR1 SGHTA, CDR2 FQGTGA. There are 15 residues in the CDR3. V was shortened by 3 bases and J by 8 bases, with 17 bases between the two germline ends. As DNA, the CDR3 is TGTGCCAGCAGCTTGATGAGCGGCCCTAGGGATGAGCAGTTCTTC. Its translation: CASSLMSGPRDEQFF.

This clone came up once. This chain joins TRBV4-1 and TRBJ2-7; 8 bases match TRBD2. J lost 4 bases, V lost 0 bases, and 8 bases had no gene match. Looked up from germline, CDR1 is MGHRA and CDR2 is YSYEKL. The CDR3 runs 16 residues. The CDR3 DNA reads TGCGCCAGCAGCCAAGACCCCTTCGAGCGGGAGTACGAGCAGTACTTC. This codes for CASSQDPFEREYEQYF.

This clone came up once. The chain carries TRBV7-6 and TRBJ1-1; the match to TRBD1 covers 9 bases. The CDR3 has 15 residues. Per germline, CDR1 SGHVS and CDR2 FNYEAQ. V lost 5 bases and J lost 4; bases outside the gene matches: 8. CDR3 protein: CASSPLEDRGTEAFF. The DNA of the CDR3 is TGTGCCAGCAGCCCCCTCGAGGACAGGGGCACTGAAGCTTTCTTT. The full variable domain, in which reference TRBV7-6 and TRBJ1-1 provide the parts outside the CDR3, is GAGVSQSPRYKVTKRGQDVALRCDPISGHVSLYWYRQALGQGPEFLTYFNYEAQQDKSGLPNDRFSAERPEGSISTLTIQRTEQRDSAMYRCASSPLEDRGTEAFFGQGTRLTVV.

The chain recombines TRBV4-1 with TRBJ2-5; 7 bases are shared with TRBD2. The CDR3 has 16 amino acids. J lost 2 bases, V lost 0 bases, and 6 bases had no gene match. Germline lookup yields CDR1 MGHRA and CDR2 YSYEKL. This chain's CDR3 is CASSQEGRAGQETQYF. The DNA for the CDR3 is TGCGCCAGCAGCCAAGAAGGCCGAGCGGGGCAAGAGACCCAGTACTTC.

J is TRBJ2-7 and V is TRBV13; unclear D gene. The CDR3 has 12 residues. The germline CDR1 and CDR2 sequences are PRHDT and FYEKMQ (reference sequence). Trimming pared 5 bases from V and 2 bases from J, leaving 7 bases between. Here the CDR3 DNA reads TGTGCCAGCAGCCCTGGCACCTACGAGCAGTACTTC. This codes for CASSPGTYEQYF.

The chain has TRBV10-3 and TRBJ2-4; 7 bases match TRBD1. V shed 2 bases, J shed 2 bases, and the junction held 9 bases outside the gene matches. There are 17 residues in the CDR3. CDR1 is ENHRY and CDR2 is SYGVKD in the germline V gene. The CDR3, as DNA: TGTGCCATCAGTGAGCCCTCCCAAGGGGGCTCCAAAAACATTCAGTACTTC. Its protein is CAISEPSQGGSKNIQYF.

The chain links TRBV10-3 to TRBJ1-5, with D hard to call. The CDR3 is made up of 14 amino acids. CDR1 and CDR2 from the germline V gene are ENHRY and SYGVKD. The V and J ends lost 3 bases and 4 bases respectively, with 10 bases between them. DNA for the CDR3: TGTGCCATCAGTGACTCGGCGGGGAATCAGCCCCAGCATTTT. Encoded protein: CAISDSAGNQPQHF.

The chain uses TRBV4-2 and TRBJ2-1; 7 bases align to TRBD2. The V and J ends lost 4 bases and 10 bases, in that order; junction bases with no gene match: 4. The CDR3 loop spans 12 amino acids. Per the germline V gene, CDR1 is LGHNA and CDR2 is YNFKEQ. The CDR3 loop reads CASSPERGEQFF. Here the CDR3 DNA reads TGTGCCAGCAGCCCGGAGCGGGGAGAGCAGTTCTTC.

This chain joins TRBV18 and TRBJ2-3; 7 bases line up with TRBD1. Trimming took 2 bases from V and 0 from J; bases not matched to a gene: 8. CDR3 length: 17 amino acids. Per the germline V gene, CDR1 is KGHSH and CDR2 is LQKENI. The DNA of the CDR3 is TGTGCCAGCTCACCAAACACAGGGGTTTTTAGCACAGATACGCAGTATTTT. Its translation: CASSPNTGVFSTDTQYF. Filled out from reference TRBV18 and TRBJ2-3, the complete variable domain reads NAGVMQNPRHLVRRRGQEARLRCSPMKGHSHVYWYRQLPEEGLKFMVYLQKENIIDESGMPKERFSAEFPKEGPSILRIQQVVRGDSAAYFCASSPNTGVFSTDTQYFGPGTRLTVL.

This clone has just a few counts. The chain is built from TRBV15 and TRBJ1-5; D is undetermined. V was clipped by 0 bases and J by 4 bases, with 10 bases between them. CDR1 and CDR2 (germline): LNHNV, YYDKDF (reference sequence). The CDR3 runs to 15 residues. The CDR3 bases are TGTGCCACCAGCAGAGAGATTACGGGGAATCAGCCCCAGCATTTT. Protein sequence: CATSREITGNQPQHF.

This chain links TRBV6-1 with TRBJ1-2, with D perhaps TRBD1 (5 bases). Trimming took off 5 bases at V and 8 bases at J, with 18 bases between the two ends. CDR1 MNHNS and CDR2 SASEGT come from the germline V gene. The CDR3 covers 14 residues. The CDR3 protein is CASSPIEQGSGYTF. The CDR3 region has the DNA TGTGCCAGCAGTCCAATCGAGCAGGGTAGCGGCTACACCTTC.

The table lists this clone with a few counts. The J gene is TRBJ1-1, the V gene TRBV7-9; TRBD1 matches at 8 bases. There are 15 residues in the CDR3. The V segment lost 5 bases and the J segment 4 bases; nucleotides outside the gene matches: 9. Germline V CDR1 and CDR2: SEHNR, FQNEAQ (reference sequence). The CDR3 spells CASSVRGPGGTEAFF. The DNA of the CDR3 is TGTGCCAGCAGCGTCAGGGGGCCGGGGGGCACTGAAGCTTTCTTT. Full variable domain (remainder filled in from reference TRBV7-9 and TRBJ1-1): DTGVSQNPRHKITKRGQNVTFRCDPISEHNRLYWYRQTLGQGPEFLTYFQNEAQLEKSRLLSDRFSAERPKGSFSTLEIQRTEQGDSAMYLCASSVRGPGGTEAFFGQGTRLTVV.